This T cell receptor (beta chain) appears in the sequencing data of a study of blood T cells in healthy people across ages (dated by TCRdb to the mid-2010s). Regarding the research as a whole: In model experiments, template switching captured about one uniquely barcoded TCR beta cDNA molecule for every two T cells. Two additional independent replicas of 1 million unique cDNA reads from the same blood draw were analyzed for two donors (one aged 18 to 29 and one aged 80 or older). Donors were grouped into four age groups: young (average approximately 16 years), middle-aged (39), aged (about 60) and long-lived (around 80). Donors of different ages were randomly distributed across sequencing lanes to avoid experimental bias. The study measured age-related changes in TCR beta repertoire diversity using deep sequencing normalized with unique cDNA molecular identifiers. Study-wide conclusions, independent of this receptor: Conclusive comparison of naive and antigen-experienced compartments was prevented by the profiling of bulk unsorted PBMCs. Compared with the aged group, the long-lived group had more naive CD4+ T cells, fewer expanded clones and increased TCR diversity, suggesting age selection. Because the CMV infection status of the donors was unknown, age-related changes in expanded clonotypes may potentially have been confounded. Estimates of total diversity based on one million sequenced T cells were considered lower bounds and underestimates. Observed TCR beta diversity per million T cells fell roughly linearly with age, and a significant reduction was already apparent by age around 39. The percentage of naive T cells measured by flow cytometry correlated strongly with observed TCR beta diversity.

This clonotype was seen a few times. There is no known antigen for this receptor. No clone much larger than this one lies a single base away; base qualities are absent. Receptors were amplified or captured by 5' RACE. Sequenced using an Illumina HiSeq 2500. A second PCR of about 6 to 11 cycles was performed with a sample-barcoded 5' primer and a J-beta primer mix. A unique molecular identifier was introduced onto each TCR beta cDNA molecule by a template-switch 5' adaptor carrying 12 random nucleotides. Each sample yielded at least 3 million CDR3-containing paired-end reads. The Mint cDNA synthesis kit, primed by a TRBC-specific oligonucleotide, was used to synthesize first-strand cDNA from all RNA. Following uracil-DNA glycosylase treatment, all cDNA underwent a first 18-cycle PCR with the universal primers M1SS and BC2_uni_R. The published analysis was carried out like this. For normalization, 1 million high-quality reads were randomly selected from each sample, with every read carrying a distinct molecular identifier. Reads sharing molecular identifiers were discarded rather than binned into consensus sequences. CDR3 identification, clonotype clustering and error correction used MiTCR with a Q25 quality threshold and the strictest error-elimination algorithm. A nonparametric unseen species model with Euler transformation was used to estimate lower-bound total TCR beta diversity. The public reads were reprocessed in TCRdb via fastp at Q25 and MiXCR, keeping in-frame beta chains. Entries are consolidated by CDR3 protein sequence, retaining the most common genes and DNA. TCRdb's processing, not the authors', yielded these V and J calls. The sample contains some 1.5 million distinct CDR3 sequences, 28% of them found a single time. 7.7% of the sample comes from the top ten.

The roughly 39 donors, aged roughly 6 to 95 years, were systemically healthy Caucasian individuals from Russia. About 10 milliliters of peripheral blood were collected from each donor into EDTA-treated Vacutainer tubes. Ficoll-Paque density-gradient centrifugation was used to isolate PBMCs, with at least 6.5 million per sample. Trizol reagent was used to extract total RNA from the PBMCs, yielding at least 6 micrograms per sample. Naive CD45RAhigh/CD27high T cell percentages were measured by flow cytometry on a PBMC aliquot from every donor. The CDR3 goes from the cysteine to the phenylalanine over 15 residues. The CDR3 DNA has 45 bases and is translated from base 1. V is pared back by 6 bases and J by 5 bases, with 15 bases lying between the germline termini. CDR1 SGHRS and CDR2 YFSETQ are derived from the germline V gene.

This clonotype was sampled from a woman in her 30s in good health. Sequenced material: blood. This sequence uses TRBV5-1 and TRBJ1-6, and the D gene may be TRBD1, 6 bases matching. CDR3 loop: CASTSTTGHNSPLHF. DNA sequence: TGCGCCAGCACTTCCACGACAGGTCATAATTCACCCCTCCACTTT.